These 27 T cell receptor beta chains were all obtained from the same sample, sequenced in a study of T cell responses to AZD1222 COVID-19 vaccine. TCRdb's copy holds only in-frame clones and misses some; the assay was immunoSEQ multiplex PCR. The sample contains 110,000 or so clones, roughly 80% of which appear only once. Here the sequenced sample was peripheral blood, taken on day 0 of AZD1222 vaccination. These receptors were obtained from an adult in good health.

The DNA for the CDR3 is TGTGCCAGCAGTTACCCTAGGGACAGGGGATATGGCTACACCTTC. It translates to CASSYPRDRGYGYTF. The V gene is TRBV6-5, the J gene TRBJ1-2, with 10 positions matching TRBD1. Germline assignment: CDR1 MNHEY and CDR2 SVGAGI. Trimming at V came to 2 bases and at J to 5 bases, leaving 5 bases not matched to a gene. The length of the CDR3 is 15 residues.

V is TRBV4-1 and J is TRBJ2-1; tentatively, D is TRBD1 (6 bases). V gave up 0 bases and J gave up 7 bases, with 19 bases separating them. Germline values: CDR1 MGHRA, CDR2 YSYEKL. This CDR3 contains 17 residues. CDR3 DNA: TGCGCCAGCAGCCAAGAAAGTCCAGGGGAAGGGGTTAATGAGCAGTTCTTC. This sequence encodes CASSQESPGEGVNEQFF.

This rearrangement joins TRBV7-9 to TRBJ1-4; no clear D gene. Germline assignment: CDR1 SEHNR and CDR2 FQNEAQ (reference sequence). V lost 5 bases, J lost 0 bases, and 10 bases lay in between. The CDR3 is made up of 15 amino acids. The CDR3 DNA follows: TGTGCCAGCAGCCAGGTGCTAGCAACTAATGAAAAACTGTTTTTT. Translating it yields CASSQVLATNEKLFF.

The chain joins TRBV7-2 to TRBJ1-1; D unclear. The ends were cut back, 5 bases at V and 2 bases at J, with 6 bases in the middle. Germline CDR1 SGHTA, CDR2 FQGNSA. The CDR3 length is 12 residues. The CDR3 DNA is TGTGCCAGCAGCCCCTTTAACACTGAAGCTTTCTTT. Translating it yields CASSPFNTEAFF. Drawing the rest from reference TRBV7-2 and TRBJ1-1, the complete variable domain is GAGVSQSPSNKVTEKGKDVELRCDPISGHTALYWYRQSLGQGLEFLIYFQGNSAPDKSGLPSDRFSAERTGGSVSTLTIQRTQQEDSAVYLCASSPFNTEAFFGQGTRLTVV.

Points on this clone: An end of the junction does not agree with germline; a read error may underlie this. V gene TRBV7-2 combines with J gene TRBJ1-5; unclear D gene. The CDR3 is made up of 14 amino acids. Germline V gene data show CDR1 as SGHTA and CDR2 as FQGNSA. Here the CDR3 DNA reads TGTGCCAGCAGCCTAGCCGGGGTCGGGAAGCCCCAGCATTTT. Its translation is CASSLAGVGKPQHF.

The CDR3 DNA reads TGCGCCAGCAGTCAAAGACAGGGCCCGACCTACGAGCAGTACTTC. This encodes CASSQRQGPTYEQYF. The rearrangement links TRBV4-1 to TRBJ2-7; TRBD1 agrees at 7 bases. With 6 bases clipped from V and 2 bases from J, the junction kept 10 bases outside the gene matches. Germline V gene data show CDR1 as MGHRA and CDR2 as YSYEKL. This CDR3 region has 15 residues.

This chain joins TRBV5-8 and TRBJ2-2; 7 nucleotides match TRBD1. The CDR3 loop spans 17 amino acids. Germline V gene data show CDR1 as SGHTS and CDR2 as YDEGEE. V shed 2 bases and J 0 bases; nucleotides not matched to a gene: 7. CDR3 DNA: TGTGCCAGCAGCTTCTTGACCGGGACAGCGAACACCGGGGAGCTGTTTTTT. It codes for CASSFLTGTANTGELFF.

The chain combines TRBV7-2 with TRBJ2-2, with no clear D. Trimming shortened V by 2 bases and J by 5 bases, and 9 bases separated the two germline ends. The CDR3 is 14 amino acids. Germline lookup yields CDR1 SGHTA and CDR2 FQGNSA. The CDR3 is CASSLYRQTGELFF. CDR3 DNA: TGTGCCAGCAGCTTATATCGTCAAACCGGGGAGCTGTTTTTT. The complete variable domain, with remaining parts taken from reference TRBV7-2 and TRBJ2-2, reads GAGVSQSPSNKVTEKGKDVELRCDPISGHTALYWYRQSLGQGLEFLIYFQGNSAPDKSGLPSDRFSAERTGGSVSTLTIQRTQQEDSAVYLCASSLYRQTGELFFGEGSRLTVL.

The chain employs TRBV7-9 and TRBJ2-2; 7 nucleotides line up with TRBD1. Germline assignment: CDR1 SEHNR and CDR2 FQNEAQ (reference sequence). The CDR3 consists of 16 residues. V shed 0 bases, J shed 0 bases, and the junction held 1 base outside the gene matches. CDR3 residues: CASSLAGTANTGELFF. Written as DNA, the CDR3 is TGTGCCAGCAGCTTAGCGGGGACAGCGAACACCGGGGAGCTGTTTTTT.

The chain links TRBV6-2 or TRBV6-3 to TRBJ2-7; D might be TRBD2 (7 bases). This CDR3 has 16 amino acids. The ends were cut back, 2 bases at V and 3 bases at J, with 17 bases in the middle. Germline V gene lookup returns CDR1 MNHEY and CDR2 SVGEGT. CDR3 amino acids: CASSYRPQGGFYEQYF. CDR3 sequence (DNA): TGTGCCAGCAGTTACCGACCACAGGGAGGGTTCTACGAGCAGTACTTC.

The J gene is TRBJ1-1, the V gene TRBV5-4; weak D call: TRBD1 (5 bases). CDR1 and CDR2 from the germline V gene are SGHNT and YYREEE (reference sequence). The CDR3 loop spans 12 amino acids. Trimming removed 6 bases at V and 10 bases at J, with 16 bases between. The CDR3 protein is CASISQGEAAFF. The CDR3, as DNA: TGTGCCAGCATCTCTCAAGGGGAGGCAGCTTTCTTT. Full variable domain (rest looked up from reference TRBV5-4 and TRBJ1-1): ETGVTQSPTHLIKTRGQQVTLRCSSQSGHNTVSWYQQALGQGPQFIFQYYREEENGRGNFPPRFSGLQFPNYSSELNVNALELDDSALYLCASISQGEAAFFGQGTRLTVV.

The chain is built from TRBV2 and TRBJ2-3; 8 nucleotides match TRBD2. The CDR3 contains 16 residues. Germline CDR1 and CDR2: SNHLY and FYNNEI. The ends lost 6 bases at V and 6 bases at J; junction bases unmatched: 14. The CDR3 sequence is CASSGGGLAILDTQYF. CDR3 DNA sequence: TGTGCCAGCAGCGGGGGGGGTCTAGCGATTTTGGATACGCAGTATTTT.

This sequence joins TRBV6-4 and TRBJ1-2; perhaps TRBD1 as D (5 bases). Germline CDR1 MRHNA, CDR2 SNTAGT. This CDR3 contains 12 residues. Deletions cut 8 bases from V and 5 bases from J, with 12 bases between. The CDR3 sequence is CASGDWLYGYTF. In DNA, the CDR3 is TGTGCCAGCGGGGACTGGCTATATGGCTACACCTTC.

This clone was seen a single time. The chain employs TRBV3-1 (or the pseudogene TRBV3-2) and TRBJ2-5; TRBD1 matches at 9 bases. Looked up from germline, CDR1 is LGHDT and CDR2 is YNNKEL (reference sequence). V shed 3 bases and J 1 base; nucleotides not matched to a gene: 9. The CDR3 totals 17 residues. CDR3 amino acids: CASSQEPRTGAQETQYF. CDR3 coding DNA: TGTGCCAGCAGCCAGGAACCTCGGACAGGGGCCCAAGAGACCCAGTACTTC.

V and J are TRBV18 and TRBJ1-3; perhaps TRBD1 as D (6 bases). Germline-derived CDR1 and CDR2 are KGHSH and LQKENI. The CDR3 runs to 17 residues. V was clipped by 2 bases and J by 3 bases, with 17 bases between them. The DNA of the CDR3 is TGTGCCAGCTCACCATTGAAGTCGGGGGCGGTTGGAAACACCATATATTTT. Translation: CASSPLKSGAVGNTIYF.

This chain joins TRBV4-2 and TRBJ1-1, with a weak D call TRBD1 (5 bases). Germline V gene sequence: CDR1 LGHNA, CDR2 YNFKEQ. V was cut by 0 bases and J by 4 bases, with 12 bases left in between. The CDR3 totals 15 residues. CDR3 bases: TGTGCCAGCAGCCAAGAATGGCAGGGCCGCACTGAAGCTTTCTTT. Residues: CASSQEWQGRTEAFF.

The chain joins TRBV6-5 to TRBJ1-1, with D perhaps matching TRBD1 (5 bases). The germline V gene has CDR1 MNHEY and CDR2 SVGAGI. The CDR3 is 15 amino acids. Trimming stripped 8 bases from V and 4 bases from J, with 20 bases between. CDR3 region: CASGRAFGVSTEAFF. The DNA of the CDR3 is TGTGCCAGCGGCAGGGCCTTTGGAGTTAGCACTGAAGCTTTCTTT.

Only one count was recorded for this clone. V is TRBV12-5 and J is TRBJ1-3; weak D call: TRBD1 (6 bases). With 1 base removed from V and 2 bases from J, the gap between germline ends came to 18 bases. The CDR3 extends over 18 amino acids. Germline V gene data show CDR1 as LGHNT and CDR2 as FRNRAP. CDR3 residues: CASGLGDRGYFPGNTIYF. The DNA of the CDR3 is TGTGCTAGTGGTTTGGGTGATAGGGGGTACTTTCCTGGAAACACCATATATTTT.

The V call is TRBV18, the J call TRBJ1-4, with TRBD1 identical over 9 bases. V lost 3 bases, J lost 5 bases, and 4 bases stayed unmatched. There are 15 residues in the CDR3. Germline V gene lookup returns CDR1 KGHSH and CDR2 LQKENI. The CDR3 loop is CASSPPGQGNEKLFF. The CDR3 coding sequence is TGTGCCAGCTCACCGCCGGGACAGGGAAATGAAAAACTGTTTTTT.

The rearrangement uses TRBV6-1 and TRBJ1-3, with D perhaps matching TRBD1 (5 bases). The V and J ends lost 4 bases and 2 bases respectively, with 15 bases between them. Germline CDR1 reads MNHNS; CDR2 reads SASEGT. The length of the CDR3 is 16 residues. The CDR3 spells CASSGLQVSAGNTIYF. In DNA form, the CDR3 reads TGTGCCAGCAGTGGACTACAGGTTTCGGCTGGAAACACCATATATTTT.

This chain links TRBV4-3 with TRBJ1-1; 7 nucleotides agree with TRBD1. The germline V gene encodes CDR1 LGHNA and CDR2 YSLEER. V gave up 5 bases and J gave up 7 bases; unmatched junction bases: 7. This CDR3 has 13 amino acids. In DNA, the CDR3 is TGCGCCAGCAGCGCCCAGGGGGTGGATGAAGCTTTCTTT. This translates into CASSAQGVDEAFF.

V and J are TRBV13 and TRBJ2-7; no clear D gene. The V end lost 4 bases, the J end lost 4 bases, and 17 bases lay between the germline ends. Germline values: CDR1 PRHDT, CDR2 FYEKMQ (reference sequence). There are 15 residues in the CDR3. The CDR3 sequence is CASSYFDTIPYEQYF. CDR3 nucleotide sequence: TGTGCCAGCAGCTATTTCGACACGATACCATACGAGCAGTACTTC.

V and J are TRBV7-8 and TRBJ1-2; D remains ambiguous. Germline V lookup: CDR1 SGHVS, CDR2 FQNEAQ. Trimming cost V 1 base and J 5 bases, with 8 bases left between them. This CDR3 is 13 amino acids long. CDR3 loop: CASSLGGSYGYTF. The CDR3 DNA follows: TGTGCCAGCAGCTTAGGTGGCAGTTATGGCTACACCTTC.

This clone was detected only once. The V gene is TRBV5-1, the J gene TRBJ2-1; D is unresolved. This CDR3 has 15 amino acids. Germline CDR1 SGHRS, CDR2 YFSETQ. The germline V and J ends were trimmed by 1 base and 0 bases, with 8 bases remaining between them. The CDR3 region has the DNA TGCGCCAGCAGCTTGCAGATTCCCTCCTACAATGAGCAGTTCTTC. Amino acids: CASSLQIPSYNEQFF.

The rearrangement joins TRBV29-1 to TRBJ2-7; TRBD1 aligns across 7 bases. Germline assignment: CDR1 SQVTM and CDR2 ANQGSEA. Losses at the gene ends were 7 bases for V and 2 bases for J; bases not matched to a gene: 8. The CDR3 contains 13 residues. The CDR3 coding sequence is TGCAGCGCAATAACCGGGACAGCCTACGAGCAGTACTTC. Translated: CSAITGTAYEQYF.

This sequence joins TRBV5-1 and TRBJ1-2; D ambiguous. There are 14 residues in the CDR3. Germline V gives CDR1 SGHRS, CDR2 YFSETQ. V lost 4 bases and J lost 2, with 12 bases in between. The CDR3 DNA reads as TGCGCCAGCAGCCCTCGCGAGAGCAACTATGGCTACACCTTC. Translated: CASSPRESNYGYTF.

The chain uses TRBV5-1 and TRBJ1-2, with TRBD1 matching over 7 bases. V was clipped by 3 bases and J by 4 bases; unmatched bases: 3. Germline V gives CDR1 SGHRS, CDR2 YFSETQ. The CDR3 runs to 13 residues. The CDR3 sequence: CASSSGGIYGYTF. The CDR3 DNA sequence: TGCGCCAGCAGCTCAGGGGGAATCTATGGCTACACCTTC. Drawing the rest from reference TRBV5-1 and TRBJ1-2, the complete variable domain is KAGVTQTPRYLIKTRGQQVTLSCSPISGHRSVSWYQQTPGQGLQFLFEYFSETQRNKGNFPGRFSGRQFSNSRSEMNVSTLELGDSALYLCASSSGGIYGYTFGSGTRLTVV.